This T cell receptor beta chain was retrieved from a study of vaccination and CD4 T cells after COVID-19. A word on this clonotype: Its antigen remains unidentified.

The Oncomine TCR Beta short-read assay generated sequence data from the DNA of cultured CD4+ T cells. Each CDR3 protein gets one entry after TCRdb re-called the PCR reads with MiXCR. The sample carries some 13,000 distinct CDR3 sequences, about 56% recorded once. Sample treatment: roughly 10-day PBMC culture with coronavirus spike peptide pools or control peptides (ViraFEST assay). March to December 2020 was the span of positive PCR dates, which predated US Alpha, Beta and Delta variants. The CDR3 loop spans 15 amino acids. Germline trimming cut 5 bases from V and 1 base from J; bases unmatched to any gene: 3. Germline loops: CDR1 KGHSH, CDR2 LQKENI.

What was sequenced was CD4+ T cells from blood, cultured in vitro. This chain connects TRBV18 to TRBJ2-2; TRBD1 matches 8 bases. The TCR was taken from a human donor who had recovered from COVID-19. CDR3 bases: TGTGCCAGCTCATCGACAGGGGTGAACACCGGGGAGCTGTTTTTT. Protein sequence: CASSSTGVNTGELFF. Filled out from reference TRBV18 and TRBJ2-2, the complete variable domain reads NAGVMQNPRHLVRRRGQEARLRCSPMKGHSHVYWYRQLPEEGLKFMVYLQKENIIDESGMPKERFSAEFPKEGPSILRIQQVVRGDSAAYFCASSSTGVNTGELFFGEGSRLTVL.